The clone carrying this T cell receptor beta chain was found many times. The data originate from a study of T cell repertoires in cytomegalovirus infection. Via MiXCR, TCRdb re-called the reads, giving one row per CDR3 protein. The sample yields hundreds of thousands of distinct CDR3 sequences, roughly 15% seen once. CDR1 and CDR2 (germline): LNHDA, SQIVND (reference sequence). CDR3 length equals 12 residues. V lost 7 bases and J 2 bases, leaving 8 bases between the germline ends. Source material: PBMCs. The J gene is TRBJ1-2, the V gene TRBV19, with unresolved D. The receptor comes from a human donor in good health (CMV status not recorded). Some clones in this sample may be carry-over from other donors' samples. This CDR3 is CASNEANYGYTF. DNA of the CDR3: TGTGCCAGTAATGAAGCCAACTATGGCTACACCTTC.